This T cell receptor beta chain was identified during a study of CD8+CD57+ T cells in acquired aplastic anemia. Looking at the study overall: Average DNA yield from sorted CD4+ and CD8+ cells was around 3 ug. Approximately 11 million reads, on average, were obtained for CD4+ cells from healthy donors. General study results and limits: The study identified roughly 31 CD8+ CDR3 sequences shared by patients and controls. CD8+ Simpson's diversity showed no significant patient-control difference.

Profiling of TCR beta VDJ combinations and CDR3 sequences used genomic DNA as template. From the reads, TCRdb called clonotypes with MiXCR, one entry per CDR3 protein. Of approximately 130,000 distinct CDR3 sequences in the sample, 41% were seen once. Germline V gives CDR1 SGDLS, CDR2 YYNGEE. The ends were cut back, 0 bases at V and 6 bases at J, with 9 bases in the middle. The CDR3 is made up of 13 amino acids. This clonotype was seen repeatedly, ten times or more. Its target is not known. The origin of this receptor is a human donor in good health, serving as a control. V and J are TRBV9 and TRBJ1-1, with D perhaps TRBD1 (5 bases). The sequenced material came from sorted CD4+, CD8+, or CD8+CD57+ T cells (not recorded which) from PBMCs. This CDR3 is CASSVAQGAEAFF. The CDR3 bases are TGTGCCAGCAGCGTAGCCCAGGGTGCTGAAGCTTTCTTT.